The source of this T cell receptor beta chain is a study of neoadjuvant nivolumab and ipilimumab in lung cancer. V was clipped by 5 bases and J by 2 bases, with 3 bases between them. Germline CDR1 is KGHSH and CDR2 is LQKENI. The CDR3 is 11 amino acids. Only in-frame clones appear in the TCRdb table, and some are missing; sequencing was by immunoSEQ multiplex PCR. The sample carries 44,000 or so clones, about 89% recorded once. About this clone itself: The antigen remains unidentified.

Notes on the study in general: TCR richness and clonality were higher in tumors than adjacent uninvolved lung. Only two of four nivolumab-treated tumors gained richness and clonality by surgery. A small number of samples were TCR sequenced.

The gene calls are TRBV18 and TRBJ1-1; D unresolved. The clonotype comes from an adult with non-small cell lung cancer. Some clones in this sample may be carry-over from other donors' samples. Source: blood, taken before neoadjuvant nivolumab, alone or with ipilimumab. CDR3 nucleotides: TGTGCCAGCTCAACCAACACTGAAGCTTTCTTT. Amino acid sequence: CASSTNTEAFF.